This T cell receptor (beta chain) was sequenced for a study of siplizumab effects on memory and regulatory T cells. Roughly 99,000 TCR templates were assayed per sample. This table comes from immunoSEQ multiplex PCR, and its TCRdb copy is limited to in-frame clones, with some not included. The sample holds around 97,000 clones, about 93% seen once. Notes on the study in general: Proliferating siplizumab-culture Tregs lacked confirmation of suppressive function.

A remark on this clone: Antigen: not known.

The CDR3 runs 14 residues. The germline V gene encodes CDR1 SGHDT and CDR2 YYEEEE. V was clipped by 4 bases and J by 6 bases; unmatched bases: 9. Sequenced input: non-Treg CD4+ T cells sorted from blood. The chain uses TRBV5-6 and TRBJ1-2, with TRBD1 identical over 7 bases. The source of this sequence is a human donor in good health. CDR3 in amino acids: CASSPGGVSDGYTF. CDR3 DNA sequence: TGTGCCAGCAGCCCAGGGGGAGTCTCGGATGGCTACACCTTC.